This T cell receptor beta chain derives from a study of CD8 T cells in ankylosing spondylitis. General study points: Matched synovial fluid from ankylosing spondylitis patients was reported to be enriched for disease-linked clones. Earlier studies detected some motif variants in reactive arthritis synovial fluid and blood. Disease-linked clones bore a CD8+ phenotype, appearing relatively rarely in peripheral blood.

Libraries for TCR beta were made by quantitative 5'-RACE with molecular barcodes. TCRdb re-called the 5' RACE reads through MiXCR, storing one row per CDR3 protein. The sample has under 200,000 distinct CDR3 sequences, approximately 9.9% seen once. This clonotype was picked up many times. Its target is not known. Germline V gene data show CDR1 as SGHRS and CDR2 as YFSETQ. Trimming cost V 1 base and J 1 base, with 17 bases left between them. The CDR3 covers 17 residues. This chain uses TRBV5-1 with TRBJ1-1, with a tentative D call TRBD1 (5 bases). The origin of this receptor is a female donor with ankylosing spondylitis or in good health (not recorded which). What was sequenced was blood, either unsorted or a sorted T cell fraction (not recorded which). CDR3 in amino acids: CASSLQSGKSGNTEAFF. DNA of the CDR3: TGCGCCAGCAGCTTGCAGTCAGGGAAGTCTGGGAACACTGAAGCTTTCTTT.